This T cell receptor beta chain is drawn from a study of blood T cells in healthy people across ages. Whole-study context: The template switching approach captured approximately one barcoded beta molecule for every two T cells.

PBMCs numbering at least 7 million were isolated per sample. V lost 5 bases and J lost 1; bases outside the gene matches: 3. CDR1 is MNHNY and CDR2 is SVGAGI in the germline V gene (reference sequence). The CDR3 covers 16 residues. Study-level findings and limits: Observed TCR beta diversity showed a strong correlation with the percentage of naive T cells as measured by flow cytometry.

Together with a sample-barcoded 5' primer, a J-beta primer mix was included in a second PCR lasting about 7 to 11 cycles. TCRdb reprocessed the 5' RACE reads via MiXCR and lists one record per CDR3 protein. The sample holds 650,000 to 700,000 distinct CDR3 sequences, approximately 29% seen once. This clonotype was observed at least ten times. Its specificity is unknown. The clonotype was recovered from an elderly woman in good health. Sequencing was done on a sample of blood. The V call is TRBV6-6, the J call TRBJ2-6, with 9 bases that match TRBD1. The DNA of the CDR3 is TGTGCCAGCAGTAACAGGGGGCTATCTGGGGCCAACGTCCTGACTTTC. Protein: CASSNRGLSGANVLTF.